The 19 T cell receptor beta chains reported below all come from one sample, sequenced in a study of blood T cell repertoires in COVID-19. Using immunoSEQ multiplex PCR, the repertoire was profiled, and TCRdb retains in-frame clones only, with some absent. The repertoire consists of about 230,000 clones, with roughly 80% occurring once and the leading ten covering roughly 7.9%. The sequenced material came from peripheral blood. The origin of the receptors is a woman of 80 years or more with acute or convalescent COVID-19.

V and J are TRBV19 and TRBJ2-7, with D tentatively TRBD1 (6 bases). Trimming left V 8 bases short and J 3 bases short, with 20 bases between. Germline V gene lookup returns CDR1 LNHDA and CDR2 SQIVND (reference sequence). The CDR3 loop spans 15 amino acids. The DNA of the CDR3 is TGTGCCAGTGGAAAAAACAGGGAAGGGAACTACGAGCAGTACTTC. Protein: CASGKNREGNYEQYF.

The chain recombines TRBV18 with TRBJ2-3, with D maybe TRBD1 (6 bases). V lost 2 bases and J 6 bases, leaving 6 bases between the germline ends. The CDR3 is 12 residues long. Germline CDR1 is KGHSH and CDR2 is LQKENI. This CDR3 is CASSPGGDTQYF. The CDR3 DNA reads TGTGCCAGCTCACCAGGGGGCGATACGCAGTATTTT.

The genes are TRBV5-1 and TRBJ1-1; the match to TRBD1 covers 7 bases. V was pared by 4 bases and J by 4 bases, with 10 bases of the junction left unmatched. This CDR3 comprises 15 residues. Germline V gene sequence: CDR1 SGHRS, CDR2 YFSETQ. CDR3 bases: TGCGCCAGCAGCCCTTCAGGGGGGCAAAGCACTGAAGCTTTCTTT. It codes for CASSPSGGQSTEAFF.

The chain recombines TRBV4-2 with TRBJ2-6; D remains ambiguous. Germline V gene sequence: CDR1 LGHNA, CDR2 YNFKEQ. V was pared by 3 bases and J by 4 bases, with 10 bases between. The CDR3 extends over 15 amino acids. This CDR3 reads CASSQASGGANVLTF. The CDR3 DNA is TGTGCCAGCAGCCAGGCCTCCGGGGGGGCCAACGTCCTGACTTTC.

The chain recombines TRBV5-6 with TRBJ2-2; D may be TRBD1 (5 bases). CDR1 is SGHDT, CDR2 YYEEEE, per germline. The CDR3 is 15 amino acids. V lost 2 bases and J 0 bases, leaving 8 bases between the germline ends. CDR3 nucleotides: TGTGCCAGCAGCTTCGCAGGGACGAACACCGGGGAGCTGTTTTTT. It is translated as CASSFAGTNTGELFF.

V gene TRBV6-2 or TRBV6-3 combines with J gene TRBJ1-5; D gene ambiguous. Trimming stripped 2 bases from V and 4 bases from J, with 21 bases between. The length of the CDR3 is 18 residues. CDR1 MNHEY and CDR2 SVGEGT come from the germline V gene. Here the CDR3 reads CASSYPTESTGRNQPQHF. The CDR3 bases are TGTGCCAGCAGTTACCCAACGGAAAGCACGGGAAGAAATCAGCCCCAGCATTTT.

V usage is TRBV29-1 and J usage is TRBJ1-1; TRBD1 aligns across 7 bases. CDR1 SQVTM and CDR2 ANQGSEA come from the germline V gene. This CDR3 spans 13 amino acids. The J segment lost 0 bases and the V segment lost 4 bases, leaving 2 bases of the junction unmatched. The CDR3, as DNA: TGCAGCGTTGCTGACAGGGTGAACACTGAAGCTTTCTTT. This sequence encodes CSVADRVNTEAFF.

This chain uses TRBV4-2 with TRBJ1-2, with TRBD1 matching 10 bases. J was trimmed by 4 bases and V by 0 bases; bases with no gene match: 11. The CDR3 has 18 residues. Germline V gene lookup returns CDR1 LGHNA and CDR2 YNFKEQ. The DNA of the CDR3 is TGTGCCAGCAGCCAAGAGGGGGGACAGGGGCCTCGTGGCTATGGCTACACCTTC. Translation gives CASSQEGGQGPRGYGYTF.

This chain joins TRBV29-1 and TRBJ2-1, with 12 positions matching TRBD2. With V trimmed by 6 bases and J by 4 bases, 28 bases remained unmatched. This CDR3 has 22 residues. The V gene's germline CDR1 is SQVTM and CDR2 ANQGSEA. This CDR3 reads CSVPGRDRARLAGDRLYNEQFF. The DNA of the CDR3 is TGCAGCGTGCCAGGGCGGGACAGGGCGCGACTAGCGGGAGATCGGCTATACAATGAGCAGTTCTTC.

This rearrangement joins TRBV5-5 to TRBJ1-1, with D maybe TRBD1 (5 bases). From germline, CDR1 is SGHKS and CDR2 YYEKEE (reference sequence). V lost 5 bases and J lost 7, with 18 bases in between. This CDR3 spans 14 amino acids. For the CDR3, the DNA is TGTGCCAGCAGAACCAGTCAGGGTAGTGTTGAAGCTTTCTTT. Amino acids: CASRTSQGSVEAFF.

The chain recombines TRBV7-2 with TRBJ1-6; D is ambiguous. V was shortened by 6 bases and J by 8 bases, with 20 bases between the two germline ends. The CDR3 extends over 16 amino acids. Germline values: CDR1 SGHTA, CDR2 FQGNSA. The CDR3 region is CASRDSGKNPDSPLHF. In nucleotides, the CDR3 is TGTGCCAGCAGGGATAGCGGCAAAAATCCAGATTCACCCCTCCACTTT.

This chain uses TRBV20-1 with TRBJ1-6; possible D gene TRBD1, 6 bases. This CDR3 region has 13 residues. The V gene's germline CDR1 is DFQATT and CDR2 SNEGSKA (reference sequence). Trimming took off 3 bases at V and 9 bases at J, with 12 bases between the two ends. This chain's CDR3 is CSASARGTSPLHF. CDR3 in DNA: TGCAGTGCTAGTGCCAGGGGAACTTCACCCCTCCACTTT.

For the CDR3, the DNA is TGTGCCAGCAGCTCGGCTCCGGGGGGATATCAGCCCCAGCATTTT. The encoded protein is CASSSAPGGYQPQHF. The chain is built from TRBV7-6 and TRBJ1-5, with TRBD1 as a possible D gene (5 bases). This CDR3 is built from 15 residues. The V end was cut by 4 bases, the J end by 5 bases, with 15 bases between. Per germline, CDR1 SGHVS and CDR2 FNYEAQ.

The chain combines TRBV5-4 with TRBJ1-2, with 8 bases matching TRBD1. CDR3 size: 16 residues. Unmatched junction bases numbered 10, after V lost 4 bases and J lost 2 bases. The germline V gene has CDR1 SGHNT and CDR2 YYREEE (reference sequence). CDR3 bases: TGTGCCAGCAGCCTTCCGGGACAGGTCTTGAACTATGGCTACACCTTC. This translates into CASSLPGQVLNYGYTF. Complete variable domain (other parts from reference TRBV5-4 and TRBJ1-2): ETGVTQSPTHLIKTRGQQVTLRCSSQSGHNTVSWYQQALGQGPQFIFQYYREEENGRGNFPPRFSGLQFPNYSSELNVNALELDDSALYLCASSLPGQVLNYGYTFGSGTRLTVV.

The chain is built from TRBV7-9 and TRBJ1-1; 9 positions agree with TRBD1. J was trimmed by 5 bases and V by 5 bases; bases with no gene match: 9. This CDR3 spans 15 amino acids. Germline values: CDR1 SEHNR, CDR2 FQNEAQ (reference sequence). CDR3 nucleotide sequence: TGTGCCAGCAGCCCACAGGGGGCGCTTGTAACTGAAGCTTTCTTT. It yields the protein CASSPQGALVTEAFF.

The V call is TRBV10-3, the J call TRBJ1-1, with 11 bases that match TRBD1. The CDR3 length is 17 residues. The V and J ends lost 2 bases and 5 bases, in that order; junction bases with no gene match: 10. Germline V CDR1 and CDR2: ENHRY, SYGVKD. The CDR3 DNA follows: TGTGCCATCAGTGAGCAAAATCCGGGACAGGGGGTAACTGAAGCTTTCTTT. Translating it yields CAISEQNPGQGVTEAFF.

The chain employs TRBV10-3 and TRBJ2-5; weak D call: TRBD1 (6 bases). CDR1 is ENHRY, CDR2 SYGVKD, per germline. The CDR3 contains 15 residues. The V gene lost 2 bases and the J gene lost 1 base, with 11 bases spanning the gap. CDR3 residues: CAISELTGSQETQYF. The CDR3 nucleotides read TGTGCCATCAGTGAGCTTACAGGGTCCCAAGAGACCCAGTACTTC.

This rearrangement joins TRBV3-1 (or the pseudogene TRBV3-2) to TRBJ2-7, with 7 bases aligning to TRBD1. Germline trimming cut 5 bases from V and 0 bases from J; bases unmatched to any gene: 7. CDR1 is LGHDT and CDR2 is YNNKEL in the germline V gene (reference sequence). The CDR3 loop spans 15 amino acids. In DNA form, the CDR3 reads TGTGCCAGCAGCTATCTGGGGACAGCCTCCTACGAGCAGTACTTC. It translates to CASSYLGTASYEQYF.

The rearrangement links TRBV5-1 to TRBJ2-1, with D unresolved. CDR3 length: 15 residues. Trimming removed 4 bases from V and 8 bases from J, with 19 bases in between. Germline V lookup: CDR1 SGHRS, CDR2 YFSETQ. CDR3 DNA sequence: TGCGCCAGCAGCCCGGGTTCTGGCAGTTACGATGAGCAGTTCTTC. It is translated as CASSPGSGSYDEQFF.